This T cell receptor beta chain was observed in a study of Graves' ophthalmopathy and Graves' hyperthyroidism (dated by TCRdb to the late 2010s). For the study in its entirety: Hyperthyroidism was defined as stable when no progression to ophthalmopathy occurred within 18 months of follow-up. A discovery set of 90 to 100 patients (approximately 45 ophthalmopathy, about 55 stable hyperthyroidism) was enrolled to explore V-J signatures distinguishing ophthalmopathy from hyperthyroidism. In total, 135 blood samples were TCR-sequenced: 40 to 45 ophthalmopathy, over 70 hyperthyroidism and some 17 hyperthyroidism-to-ophthalmopathy patients. T-cell repertoires of thyroid tissue and blood were compared in 5 or 6 hyperthyroidism patients. An independent validation cohort was composed of approximately 19 hyperthyroidism patients and 15 to 17 patients who later progressed from hyperthyroidism to ophthalmopathy. After sampling, hyperthyroidism patients received methimazole starting at 30 mg daily, and ophthalmopathy patients received high-dose intravenous methylprednisolone. TCR beta repertoire signatures were used to distinguish Graves' ophthalmopathy from Graves' hyperthyroidism and to predict progression to ophthalmopathy.

This clonotype came up a few times. Its antigen specificity is not known. The input lacks base qualities; no much larger clone sits a single base away. Beyond this particular receptor, the publication reports: Most expanded thyroid clonotypes with a frequency above 0.001 also appeared in blood, which suggests that blood repertoires may reflect the immune response in the thyroid. Sample size was not statistically predetermined, and group allocation was not concealed from the investigators. In validation, the model predicted ophthalmopathy progression with roughly 68% sensitivity and 72% to 80% specificity; about a dozen predicted patients were CT-confirmed with GO in a median of 6.5 months. In cross-validation, the 13-signature model distinguished ophthalmopathy from stable hyperthyroidism with around 86% sensitivity and about 81% specificity, while in the test set the corresponding values were roughly 80% and 75%.

From the germline V gene, CDR1 is ENHRY and CDR2 is SYGVKD. The CDR3 spans 15 residues, from the cysteine through the phenylalanine. The retained sequence is limited to the CDR3, 45 bases, with the frame set at the first base. V and J are truncated by 10 bases and 5 bases respectively, leaving an intervening sequence of 18 bases. Patients with hyperthyroidism were aged 18 to 65 years, had been newly diagnosed, and had a disease duration of less than 2 months. Patients with other autoimmune diseases, uncontrolled infections, pregnancy or lactation were excluded. Diagnosis was based on clinical symptoms, serum thyroxine, TRAb, thyroid ultrasound and orbital computed tomography. Total RNA was extracted with Trizol reagent and quality-checked on an Agilent 2100 Bioanalyzer. TCR beta CDR3 regions were amplified from RNA transcripts for repertoire sequencing. The first round of RT-PCR was done with HTBI primers and the Qiagen OneStep RT-PCR kit, and was followed by a second round of multiplex PCR, then size selection and purification. Sequencing of the libraries was carried out on an Illumina HiSeq2000 in paired-end mode with 100 bp reads. The original pipeline was this. SOAPnuke was used to process the reads, removing any read that contained adapters or uncalled bases, had a mean Phred below 15, or lacked an exact match to the constant primer or identifier. COPE v1.2.5 was used to merge high-quality paired reads. Each unique nucleotide sequence was treated as a clonotype, and MiTCR v1.1 was used to align the clonotypes to the IMGT TRB V, D and J references. The analysis was limited to V-J combinations with a frequency above 0.0001, which together covered 98% to 99.2% of repertoires. For each V-J combination, a TCR clonal expansion and chaos score was defined as F50 clonal expansion divided by the chaos observed in the TCRdist matrix. Features were reduced by Welch's t-statistics and random forest to more than 10 V-J combinations, which fed a naive Bayes classifier. The similarity between thyroid and blood repertoires was quantified using the Morisita-Horn index. The raw public reads went through TCRdb reprocessing: fastp at Q25, MiXCR clone calling, in-frame beta chains kept. Duplicate CDR3 protein sequences are folded into a single record with the most common DNA and genes. The V and J calls reflect TCRdb's pipeline rather than the authors' work. The sample profile shows over a million distinct CDR3 sequences; 35% to 40% of them were found once. The ten top clones hold around 10% of the sample.

This TCR was sampled from an adult man with Graves' hyperthyroidism. Sequencing was done on a sample of peripheral blood or thyroid tissue (not recorded which). The rearrangement combines TRBV10-3 with TRBJ1-6; the D gene cannot be named for sure. The DNA reads as follows: TGTGCCACGTCACGGGCCTCCGACCATAATTCACCCCTCCACTTT. This codes for CATSRASDHNSPLHF.